This T cell receptor (beta chain) is from a study of cytotoxic CD8 clonotypes in ibrutinib-treated CLL. Study as a whole: Response samples were taken after a median of approximately 11 months on treatment, range 6 to 36. Findings and limits, study-wide: Rising at ibrutinib response, clonality subsequently fell back toward baseline at progression. Clonality was higher at baseline than in age-matched healthy donors and tracked circulating CD8+ T-cell counts.

Repertoires were generated with immunoSEQ multiplex PCR, while TCRdb's copy carries only in-frame clones and drops some. The table has over 250,000 clones, 65% to 85% seen once. A remark on this clone: Its antigen is currently unknown.

The CDR3 is 14 residues long. Germline CDR1 and CDR2: SGHRS and YFSETQ. V lost 2 bases, J lost 8 bases, and 13 bases lay in between. The chain recombines TRBV5-1 with TRBJ1-4; D unresolved. The TCR was taken from a human donor with chronic lymphocytic leukemia. This specimen consisted of PBMCs, obtained at disease progression, from a patient treated with ibrutinib. CDR3 in amino acids: CASSFAGEGEKLFF. As DNA, the CDR3 is TGCGCCAGCAGCTTTGCAGGTGAAGGCGAAAAACTGTTTTTT.